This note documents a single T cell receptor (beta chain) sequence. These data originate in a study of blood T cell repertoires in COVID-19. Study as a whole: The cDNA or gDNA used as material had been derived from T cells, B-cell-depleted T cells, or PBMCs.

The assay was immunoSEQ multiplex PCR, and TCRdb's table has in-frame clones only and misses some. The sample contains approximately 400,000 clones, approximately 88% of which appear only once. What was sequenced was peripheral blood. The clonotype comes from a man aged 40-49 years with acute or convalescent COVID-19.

CDR3 sequence reads: CASSRVGGQETQYF. In DNA, the CDR3 is TGCGCCAGCAGCCGAGTCGGGGGCCAAGAGACCCAGTACTTC. The chain combines TRBV5-1 with TRBJ2-5; a weak D match, TRBD2 (6 bases). The CDR3 has 14 residues. V lost 4 bases, J lost 1 base, and 11 bases lay in between. CDR1 and CDR2 from the germline V gene are SGHRS and YFSETQ.